The entry that follows covers one T cell receptor beta chain sequence. From germline, CDR1 is GTSNPN and CDR2 SVGIG (reference sequence). V gave up 3 bases and J gave up 6 bases; unmatched junction bases: 10. The CDR3 has 14 residues. In the original analysis: Amplification with reference gene primers provided the estimates of nucleated cell counts. Method: immunoSEQ multiplex PCR; TCRdb's copy keeps in-frame clones and lacks some. D and trimming come from the DNA, and the V and J calls and clone size come from that table. Among about 120,000 clones listed, more than 70% were seen once. This entry is derived from a study of blood T cell repertoires in COVID-19. About the research overall: The study drew acute and convalescent COVID-19 samples from the United States, Italy and Spain. T cells, B-cell-depleted T cells, or PBMCs supplied cDNA or gDNA.

J is TRBJ2-7 and V is TRBV30; 8 positions agree with TRBD1. This clonotype was sampled from a man aged 55 to 69 with acute or convalescent COVID-19. The sequencing sample was made of peripheral blood. In DNA, the CDR3 is TGTGCCTGGAGAGTCCAGGGGGCGGTAGGCGAGCAGTACTTC. It yields the protein CAWRVQGAVGEQYF.